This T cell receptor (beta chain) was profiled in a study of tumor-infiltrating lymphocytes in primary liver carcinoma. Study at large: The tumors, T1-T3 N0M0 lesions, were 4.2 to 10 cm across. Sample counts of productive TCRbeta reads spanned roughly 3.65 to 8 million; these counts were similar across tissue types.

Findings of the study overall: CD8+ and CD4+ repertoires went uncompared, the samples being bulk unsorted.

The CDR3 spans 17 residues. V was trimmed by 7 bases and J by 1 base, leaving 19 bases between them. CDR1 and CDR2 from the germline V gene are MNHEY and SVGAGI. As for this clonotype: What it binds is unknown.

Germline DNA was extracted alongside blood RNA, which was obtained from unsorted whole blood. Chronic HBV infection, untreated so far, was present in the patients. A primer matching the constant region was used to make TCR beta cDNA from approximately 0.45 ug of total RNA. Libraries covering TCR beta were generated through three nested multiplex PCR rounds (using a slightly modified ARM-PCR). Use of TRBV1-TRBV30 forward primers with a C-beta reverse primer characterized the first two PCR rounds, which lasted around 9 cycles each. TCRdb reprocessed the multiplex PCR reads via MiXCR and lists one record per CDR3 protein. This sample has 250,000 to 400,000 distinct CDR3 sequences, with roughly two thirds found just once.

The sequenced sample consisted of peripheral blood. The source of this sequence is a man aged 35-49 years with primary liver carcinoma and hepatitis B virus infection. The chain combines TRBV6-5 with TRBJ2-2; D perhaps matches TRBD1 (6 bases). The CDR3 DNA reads TGTGCCAGCAAGATTGACATGACAGGAGTGAACACCGGGGAGCTGTTTTTT. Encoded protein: CASKIDMTGVNTGELFF.